These 18 T cell receptor beta chains came from one sample sequenced in a study of blood T cell repertoires in COVID-19. Profiled with immunoSEQ multiplex PCR; TCRdb holds only in-frame clones, not every one. The data show some 320,000 clones, around 92% seen once. The sequenced sample was PBMCs or T cells enriched from blood (not recorded which). These receptors originate from a woman in her fifties or sixties who had been exposed to COVID-19.

The chain has TRBV30 and TRBJ2-1; no firm D call. Germline V lookup: CDR1 GTSNPN, CDR2 SVGIG (reference sequence). The CDR3 has 11 amino acids. The V gene lost 7 bases and the J gene lost 0 bases, with 4 bases spanning the gap. The CDR3: CAYSSYNEQFF. The CDR3 DNA reads as TGTGCCTATAGCTCCTACAATGAGCAGTTCTTC.

The chain combines TRBV30 with TRBJ1-5; D is perhaps TRBD1 (6 bases). V was pared by 0 bases and J by 8 bases, with 14 bases between. The germline V gene has CDR1 GTSNPN and CDR2 SVGIG (reference sequence). This CDR3 is 14 amino acids long. This CDR3 is CAWSVGGANKPQHF. In DNA form, the CDR3 reads TGTGCCTGGAGTGTTGGGGGGGCGAACAAGCCCCAGCATTTT. Variable domain in full (rest from reference TRBV30 and TRBJ1-5): SQTIHQWPATLVQPVGSPLSLECTVEGTSNPNLYWYRQAAGRGLQLLFYSVGIGQISSEVPQNLSASRPQDRQFILSSKKLLLSDSGFYLCAWSVGGANKPQHFGDGTRLSIL.

The chain has TRBV19 and TRBJ2-7; a weak D match, TRBD2 (5 bases). The germline V and J ends were trimmed by 7 bases and 5 bases, with 15 bases remaining between them. Germline CDR1 and CDR2: LNHDA and SQIVND (reference sequence). CDR3 length: 13 residues. The CDR3 spells CASTKRGSDEQYF. The CDR3 nucleotides are TGTGCCAGTACTAAACGGGGTTCGGACGAGCAGTACTTC.

V and J are TRBV5-1 and TRBJ1-1; 8 bases map to TRBD1. The CDR3 is 16 residues long. V lost 3 bases and J lost 0; bases outside the gene matches: 7. The germline gives CDR1 SGHRS, CDR2 YFSETQ. CDR3 bases: TGCGCCAGCAGCTCCGGACAGGGACTAATGAACACTGAAGCTTTCTTT. Its protein is CASSSGQGLMNTEAFF.

V usage is TRBV7-9 and J usage is TRBJ1-1; D not certain. The CDR3 loop spans 15 amino acids. Germline CDR1 reads SEHNR; CDR2 reads FQNEAQ (reference sequence). V was clipped by 3 bases and J by 0 bases, with 11 bases between them. The CDR3, as DNA: TGTGCCAGCAGCTTCTCAGGAAGCATGAACACTGAAGCTTTCTTT. Translated: CASSFSGSMNTEAFF.

The V gene is TRBV7-9, the J gene TRBJ2-1; no definite D call. This CDR3 has 16 amino acids. CDR1 and CDR2 from the germline V gene are SEHNR and FQNEAQ (reference sequence). V was trimmed by 2 bases and J by 6 bases, leaving 17 bases between them. CDR3 nucleotide sequence: TGTGCCAGCAGCTTATTAACGATTCTAGTCCCCAATGAGCAGTTCTTC. This translates into CASSLLTILVPNEQFF.

The chain is built from TRBV28 and TRBJ2-7; no reliable D call. CDR1 and CDR2 from the germline V gene are MDHEN and SYDVKM. With 4 bases removed from V and 4 bases from J, the gap between germline ends came to 8 bases. The CDR3 consists of 12 residues. The CDR3 region has the DNA TGTGCCAGCAGTTCCCAGTTATACGAGCAGTACTTC. It translates to CASSSQLYEQYF. The full variable domain, with the rest looked up from reference TRBV28 and TRBJ2-7, is DVKVTQSSRYLVKRTGEKVFLECVQDMDHENMFWYRQDPGLGLRLIYFSYDVKMKEKGDIPEGYSVSREKKERFSLILESASTNQTSMYLCASSSQLYEQYFGPGTRLTVT.

This chain joins TRBV7-6 and TRBJ2-2; D is perhaps TRBD1 (6 bases). Germline V CDR1 and CDR2: SGHVS, FNYEAQ. The CDR3 has 17 amino acids. V lost 3 bases and J lost 2, with 16 bases in between. This chain's CDR3 is CASSFGVGRGNTGELFF. In nucleotides, the CDR3 is TGTGCCAGCAGCTTTGGGGTGGGCAGGGGCAACACCGGGGAGCTGTTTTTT.

This chain links TRBV10-1 with TRBJ2-3, with TRBD2 matching over 13 bases. The J segment lost 0 bases and the V segment lost 3 bases, leaving 3 bases of the junction unmatched. The germline gives CDR1 WNHNN, CDR2 SYGVQD (reference sequence). The CDR3 contains 17 residues. The CDR3 DNA reads as TGCGCCAGCAGTGAAGGGACTAGCGGGGCTAGCACAGATACGCAGTATTTT. It specifies CASSEGTSGASTDTQYF.

The V gene is TRBV3-1 (or the pseudogene TRBV3-2), the J gene TRBJ2-4, with D possibly TRBD2 on 6 matching bases. Per germline, CDR1 LGHDT and CDR2 YNNKEL (reference sequence). The CDR3 is 18 residues long. With 0 bases removed from V and 1 base from J, the gap between germline ends came to 16 bases. CDR3 sequence (DNA): TGTGCCAGCAGCCAAGACCCCGGCGGGGAGATTGCCAAAAACATTCAGTACTTC. Translated, it gives CASSQDPGGEIAKNIQYF.

V is TRBV5-5 and J is TRBJ2-7; D remains unclear. The CDR3 sequence is 14 residues long. V lost 0 bases, J lost 0 bases, and 7 bases lay in between. CDR1 and CDR2 (germline): SGHKS, YYEKEE (reference sequence). CDR3 in amino acids: CASSLGWSSYEQYF. The CDR3 nucleotides are TGTGCCAGCAGCTTGGGGTGGAGCTCCTACGAGCAGTACTTC.

This sequence joins TRBV19 and TRBJ1-2, with 7 bases lining up with TRBD1. CDR1 is LNHDA, CDR2 SQIVND, per germline (reference sequence). V shed 6 bases and J 6 bases; nucleotides not matched to a gene: 7. The CDR3 contains 13 residues. CDR3 sequence: CASRVTGTHGYTF. CDR3 bases: TGTGCCAGTAGAGTGACAGGGACCCATGGCTACACCTTC.

The V gene is TRBV15, the J gene TRBJ2-5; 13 positions agree with TRBD2. The CDR3 has 20 amino acids. From germline, CDR1 is LNHNV and CDR2 YYDKDF (reference sequence). The V gene end was trimmed by 2 bases and the J gene end by 2 bases; junction bases not matched to a gene: 14. The CDR3 protein is CATSRNLAGTSGARQETQYF. The CDR3 nucleotides are TGTGCCACCAGCAGAAATTTAGCCGGGACTAGCGGGGCGCGACAAGAGACCCAGTACTTC.

V usage is TRBV5-5 and J usage is TRBJ1-5; D may be TRBD1 (6 bases). CDR1 is SGHKS, CDR2 YYEKEE, per germline (reference sequence). With 10 bases removed from V and 7 bases from J, the gap between germline ends came to 15 bases. The CDR3 length is 12 residues. Written as DNA, the CDR3 is TGTGCCTGCTGGACAGCACGACAGCCCCAGCATTTT. Protein sequence: CACWTARQPQHF.

This sequence joins TRBV4-1 and TRBJ1-1; D not certain. The ends were cut back, 1 base at V and 8 bases at J, with 11 bases in the middle. The CDR3 extends over 13 amino acids. The V gene's germline CDR1 is MGHRA and CDR2 YSYEKL. The CDR3 DNA is TGCGCCAGCAGCCAAGTAACAGCGGTAGAAGCTTTCTTT. Protein: CASSQVTAVEAFF.

The chain has TRBV6-5 and TRBJ1-5; D is ambiguous. The germline V gene encodes CDR1 MNHEY and CDR2 SVGAGI. CDR3 length equals 12 residues. Trimming removed 11 bases from V and 7 bases from J, with 15 bases in between. The CDR3 DNA follows: TGTGCCGGCGGGAGCTTCGGACAGCCCCAGCATTTT. It encodes CAGGSFGQPQHF.

V gene TRBV19 combines with J gene TRBJ1-1; D gene ambiguous. V was shortened by 1 base and J by 1 base, with 10 bases between the two germline ends. The CDR3 loop spans 15 amino acids. Germline CDR1 LNHDA, CDR2 SQIVND (reference sequence). The CDR3 coding sequence is TGTGCCAGTAGTATAGCGGGAGGTTCGAACACTGAAGCTTTCTTT. Translation: CASSIAGGSNTEAFF. Variable domain in full (rest from reference TRBV19 and TRBJ1-1): DGGITQSPKYLFRKEGQNVTLSCEQNLNHDAMYWYRQDPGQGLRLIYYSQIVNDFQKGDIAEGYSVSREKKESFPLTVTSAQKNPTAFYLCASSIAGGSNTEAFFGQGTRLTVV.

This rearrangement joins TRBV2 to TRBJ2-1; 9 bases align to TRBD2. From germline, CDR1 is SNHLY and CDR2 FYNNEI. The CDR3 contains 13 residues. The V and J ends lost 8 bases and 7 bases, in that order; junction bases with no gene match: 6. CDR3 in amino acids: CASSRSGGNEQFF. CDR3 nucleotides: TGTGCCAGCTCCCGAAGCGGGGGGAATGAGCAGTTCTTC.